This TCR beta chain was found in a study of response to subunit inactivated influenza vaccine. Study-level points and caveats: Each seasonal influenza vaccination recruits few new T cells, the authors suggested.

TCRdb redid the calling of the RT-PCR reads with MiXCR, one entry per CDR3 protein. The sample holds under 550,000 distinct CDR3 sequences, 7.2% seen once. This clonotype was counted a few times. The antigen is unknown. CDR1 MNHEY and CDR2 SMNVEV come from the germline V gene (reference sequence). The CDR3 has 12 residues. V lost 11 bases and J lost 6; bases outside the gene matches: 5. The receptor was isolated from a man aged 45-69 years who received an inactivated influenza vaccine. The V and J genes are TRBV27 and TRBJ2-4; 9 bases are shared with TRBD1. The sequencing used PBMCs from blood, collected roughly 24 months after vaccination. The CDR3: CAPRGQGNIQYF. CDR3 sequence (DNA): TGTGCCCCCAGGGGACAGGGAAACATTCAGTACTTC.